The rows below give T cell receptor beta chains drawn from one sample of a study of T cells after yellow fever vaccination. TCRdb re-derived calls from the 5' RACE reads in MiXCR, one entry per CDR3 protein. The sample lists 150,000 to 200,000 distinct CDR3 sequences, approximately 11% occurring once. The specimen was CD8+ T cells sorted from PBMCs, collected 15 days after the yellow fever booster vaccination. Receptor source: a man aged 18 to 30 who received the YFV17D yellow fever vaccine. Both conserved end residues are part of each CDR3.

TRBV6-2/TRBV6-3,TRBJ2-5,CASRLSPSPQETQYF
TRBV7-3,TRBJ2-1,CASSPTPGLTYNEQFF
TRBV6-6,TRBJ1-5,CASSHGQLNQPQHF
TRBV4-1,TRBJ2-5,CASSLGPMGTQYF
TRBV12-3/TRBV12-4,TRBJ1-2,CASTQGQWGGYTF
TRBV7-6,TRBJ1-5,CASSLARGFGQPQHF
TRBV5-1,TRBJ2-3,CASSFLSYPTDTQYF
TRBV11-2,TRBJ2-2,CASSFTGGTGELFF
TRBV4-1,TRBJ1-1,CASSLPDRGNTEAFF
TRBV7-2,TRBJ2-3,CASSLEILGDTQYF
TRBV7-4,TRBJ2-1,CASRNYNEQFF
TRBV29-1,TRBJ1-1,CSVEPTGANTEAFF
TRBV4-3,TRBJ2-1,CASSQEGQGWDEQFF
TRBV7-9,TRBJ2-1,CASSLEANEQFF
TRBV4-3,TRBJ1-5,CASSQEAGLSQPQHF
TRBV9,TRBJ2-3,CASSVEPGGTDTQYF
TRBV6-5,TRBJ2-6,CASRAGTGIGANVLTF
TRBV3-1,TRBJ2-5,CASSQDLQQGPQETQYF
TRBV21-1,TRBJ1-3,CASSWRASGNTIYF
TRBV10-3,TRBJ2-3,CAISESLSGDQDTQYF
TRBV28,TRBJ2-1,CASSLLPTAYNEQFF
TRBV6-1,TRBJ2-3,CASSEAMVEAVTQYF
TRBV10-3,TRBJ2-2,CAISESQQGTGELFF
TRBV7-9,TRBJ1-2,CASSPRQGGWEEDGYTF
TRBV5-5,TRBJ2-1,CASSWGHGTNEQFF
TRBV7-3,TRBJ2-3,CASSSGLAGPGTDTQYF
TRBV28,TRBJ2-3,CASSLGSSVGTDTQYF
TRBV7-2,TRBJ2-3,CASSPPSADTQYF
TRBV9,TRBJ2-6,CASSGGWSSGASSGANVLTF
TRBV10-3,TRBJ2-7,CAISAGNSYEQYF
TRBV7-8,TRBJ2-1,CASSLRDRVRPYNEQFF
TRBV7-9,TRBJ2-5,CASSLPPERGASQETQYF
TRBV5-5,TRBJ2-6,CASSLQGAGANVLTF
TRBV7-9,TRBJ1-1,CASSAGRTALNTEAFF
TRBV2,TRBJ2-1,CASSGFSESSYNEQFF
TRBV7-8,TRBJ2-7,CASSLATGAVEQYF
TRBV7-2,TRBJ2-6,CASRPPGGGDNVLTF
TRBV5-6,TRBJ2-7,CASSWGQVSYEQYF
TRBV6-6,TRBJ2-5,CASSGGQMETQYF
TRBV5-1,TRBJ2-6,CASSLGGRISGANVLTF
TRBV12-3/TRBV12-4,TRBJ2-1,CASSLSTGEQFF
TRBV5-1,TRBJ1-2,CASSSRDTNYGYTF
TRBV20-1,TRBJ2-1,CSARDVRLAGDEQFF